Included here is one TCR beta chain sequence, with context. Trimming shortened V by 2 bases and J by 0 bases, and 12 bases separated the two germline ends. The CDR3 consists of 16 residues. Germline CDR1 and CDR2: SGDLS and YYNGEE. Assay: immunoSEQ multiplex PCR; the TCRdb copy retains only in-frame clones and omits some. This sample has 150,000 to 200,000 clones; roughly four fifths occur once, and the top ten carry under 10%. The source of the sample is a study of blood T cell repertoires in COVID-19. The sequencing sample was made of peripheral blood. The chain carries TRBV9 and TRBJ1-3; no clear D. The sequence was obtained from a woman aged 70 to 79 with COVID-19, enrolled during active disease. DNA of the CDR3: TGTGCCAGCAGCGTCGCTCCCATGAGCTCTGGAAACACCATATATTTT. Amino acid sequence: CASSVAPMSSGNTIYF.